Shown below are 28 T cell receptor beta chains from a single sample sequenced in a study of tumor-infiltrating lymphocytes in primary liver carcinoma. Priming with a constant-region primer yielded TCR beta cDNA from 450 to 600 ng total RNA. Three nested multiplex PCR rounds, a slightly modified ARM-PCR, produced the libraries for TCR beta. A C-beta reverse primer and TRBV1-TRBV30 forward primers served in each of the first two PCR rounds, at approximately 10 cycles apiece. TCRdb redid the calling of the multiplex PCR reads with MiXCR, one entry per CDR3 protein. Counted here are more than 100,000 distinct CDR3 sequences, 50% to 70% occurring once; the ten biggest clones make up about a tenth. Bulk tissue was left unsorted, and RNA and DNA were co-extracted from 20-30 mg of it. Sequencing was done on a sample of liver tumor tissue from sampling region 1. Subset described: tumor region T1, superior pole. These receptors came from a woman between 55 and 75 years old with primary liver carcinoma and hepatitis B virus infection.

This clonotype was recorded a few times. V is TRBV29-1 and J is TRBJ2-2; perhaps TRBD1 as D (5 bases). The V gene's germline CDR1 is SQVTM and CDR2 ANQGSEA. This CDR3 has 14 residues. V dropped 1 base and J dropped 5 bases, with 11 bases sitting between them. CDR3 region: CSVEVSGWTGELFF. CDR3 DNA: TGCAGCGTTGAAGTGTCAGGGTGGACCGGGGAGCTGTTTTTT.

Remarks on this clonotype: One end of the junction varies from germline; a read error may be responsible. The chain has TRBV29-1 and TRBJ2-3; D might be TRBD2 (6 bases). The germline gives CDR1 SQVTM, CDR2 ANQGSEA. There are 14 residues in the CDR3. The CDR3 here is CSVEGGMATDTQYF. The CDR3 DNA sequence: TGTAGCGTTGAGGGCGGGATGGCCACAGATACGCAGTATTTT.

In DNA, the CDR3 is TGTGCCAGCGAGGGTAGCTCCTACGAGCAGTATTTT. Translated, it gives CASEGSSYEQYF. The chain carries TRBV11-2 and TRBJ2-7, with a tentative D call TRBD2 (5 bases). The J call is in doubt because the DNA end fits TRBJ2-3 better. CDR1 SGHAT and CDR2 FQNNGV come from the germline V gene. The CDR3 covers 12 residues.

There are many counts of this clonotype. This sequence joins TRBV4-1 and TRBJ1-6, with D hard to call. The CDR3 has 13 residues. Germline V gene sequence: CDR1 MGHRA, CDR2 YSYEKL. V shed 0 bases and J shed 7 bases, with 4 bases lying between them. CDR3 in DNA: TGCGCCAGCAGCCAAGAGGGGAATTCACCCCTCCACTTT. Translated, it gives CASSQEGNSPLHF.

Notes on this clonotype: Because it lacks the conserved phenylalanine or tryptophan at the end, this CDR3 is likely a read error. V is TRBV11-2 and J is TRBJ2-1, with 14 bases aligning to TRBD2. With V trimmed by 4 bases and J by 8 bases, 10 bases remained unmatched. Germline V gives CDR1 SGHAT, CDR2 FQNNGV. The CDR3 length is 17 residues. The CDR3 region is CASSWRLAGGSGDEQFL. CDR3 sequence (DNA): TGTGCCAGCAGCTGGAGACTAGCGGGAGGGTCGGGTGATGAGCAGTTCCTC.

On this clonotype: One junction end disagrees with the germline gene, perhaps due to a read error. CDR3 sequence: CSVEGQAGGSTDMQYF. CDR3 in DNA: TGCAGCGTTGAAGGTCAAGCGGGAGGGAGCACAGATATGCAGTATTTT. The rearrangement joins TRBV29-1 to TRBJ2-3; 10 nucleotides align to TRBD2. The CDR3 totals 16 residues. CDR1 is SQVTM, CDR2 ANQGSEA, per germline.

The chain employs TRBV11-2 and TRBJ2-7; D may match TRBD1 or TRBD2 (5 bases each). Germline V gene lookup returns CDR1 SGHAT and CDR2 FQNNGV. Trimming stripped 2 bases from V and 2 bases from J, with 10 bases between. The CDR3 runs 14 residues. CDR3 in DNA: TGTGCCAGCAGCTTAAAGGTGGGACCCTACGAGCAGTACTTC. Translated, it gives CASSLKVGPYEQYF.

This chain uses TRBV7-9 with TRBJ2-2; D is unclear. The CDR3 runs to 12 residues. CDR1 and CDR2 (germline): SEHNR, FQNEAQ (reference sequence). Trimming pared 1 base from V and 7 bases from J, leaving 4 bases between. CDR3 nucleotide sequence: TGTGCCAGCAGCTTAGTAGGCGGGGAGCTGTTTTTT. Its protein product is CASSLVGGELFF.

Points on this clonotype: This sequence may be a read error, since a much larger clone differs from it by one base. The CDR3, as DNA: TGCAGCGTCTGGGACAGGGCTGGCACCGGGGAGCTGTTTTTT. Its translation: CSVWDRAGTGELFF. This chain uses TRBV29-1 with TRBJ2-2; 9 bases are shared with TRBD1. CDR1 is SQVTM and CDR2 is ANQGSEA in the germline V gene. The CDR3 contains 14 residues. The trim removed 6 bases at V and 4 bases at J, leaving 6 bases unmatched.

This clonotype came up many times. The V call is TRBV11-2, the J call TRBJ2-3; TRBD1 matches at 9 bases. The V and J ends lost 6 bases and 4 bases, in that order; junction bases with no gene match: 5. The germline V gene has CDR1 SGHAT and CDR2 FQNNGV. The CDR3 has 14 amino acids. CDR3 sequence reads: CASSPGTGPDTQYF. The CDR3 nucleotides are TGTGCCAGCAGTCCGGGGACAGGGCCAGATACGCAGTATTTT. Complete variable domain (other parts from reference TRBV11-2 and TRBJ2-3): EAGVAQSPRYKIIEKRQSVAFWCNPISGHATLYWYQQILGQGPKLLIQFQNNGVVDDSQLPKDRFSAERLKGVDSTLKIQPAKLEDSAVYLCASSPGTGPDTQYFGPGTRLTVL.

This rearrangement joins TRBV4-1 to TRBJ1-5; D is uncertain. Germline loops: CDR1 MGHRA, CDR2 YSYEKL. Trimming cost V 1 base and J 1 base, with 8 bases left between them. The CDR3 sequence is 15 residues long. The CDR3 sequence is CASSQVVWSNQPQHF. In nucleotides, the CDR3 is TGCGCCAGCAGCCAAGTGGTTTGGAGCAATCAGCCCCAGCATTTT.

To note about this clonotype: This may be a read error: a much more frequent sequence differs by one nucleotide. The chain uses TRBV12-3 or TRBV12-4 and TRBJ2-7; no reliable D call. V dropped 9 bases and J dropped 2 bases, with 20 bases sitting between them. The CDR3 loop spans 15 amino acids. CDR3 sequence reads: CARSKGTGPPYEQYF. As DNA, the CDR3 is TGTGCCAGAAGTAAAGGAACCGGGCCACCCTACGAGCAGTACTTC.

The CDR3 bases are TGTGCCAGCAGCTTTTATGACAGGGTTCTCAATCAGCCCCAGCATTTT. It codes for CASSFYDRVLNQPQHF. The V and J genes are TRBV7-8 and TRBJ1-5; TRBD1 matches at 7 bases. Germline loops: CDR1 SGHVS, CDR2 FQNEAQ. V shed 3 bases, J shed 3 bases, and the junction held 8 bases outside the gene matches. CDR3 length: 16 residues.

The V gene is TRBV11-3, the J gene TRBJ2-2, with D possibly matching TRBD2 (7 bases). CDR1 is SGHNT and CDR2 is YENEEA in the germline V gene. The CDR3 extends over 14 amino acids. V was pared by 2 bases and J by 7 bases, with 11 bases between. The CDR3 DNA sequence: TGTGCCAGCAGCTTACGGGGGGCTCTCGGGGAGCTGTTTTTT. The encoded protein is CASSLRGALGELFF.

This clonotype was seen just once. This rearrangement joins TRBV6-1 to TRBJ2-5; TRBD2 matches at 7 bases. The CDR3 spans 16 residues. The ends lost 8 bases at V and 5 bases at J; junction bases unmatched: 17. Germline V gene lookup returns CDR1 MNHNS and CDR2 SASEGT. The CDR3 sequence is CASARGEGSDSETQYF. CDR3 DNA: TGTGCCAGCGCTCGGGGGGAGGGGAGTGATTCGGAGACCCAGTACTTC.

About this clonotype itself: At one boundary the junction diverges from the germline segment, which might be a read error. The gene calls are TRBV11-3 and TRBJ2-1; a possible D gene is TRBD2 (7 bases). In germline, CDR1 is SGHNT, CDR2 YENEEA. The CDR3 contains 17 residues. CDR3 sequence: CASSSRGARAMGNEQLF. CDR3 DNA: TGTGCCAGCAGCTCCCGGGGGGCGCGGGCCATGGGCAATGAGCAGCTTTTC.

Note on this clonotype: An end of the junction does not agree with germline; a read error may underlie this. CDR3 in amino acids: CASSSNRASSHNEQFF. Written as DNA, the CDR3 is TGTGCCAGCAGCTCTAACAGGGCGAGCTCCCACAATGAGCAGTTCTTC. The chain recombines TRBV7-9 with TRBJ2-1, with D tentatively TRBD1 (6 bases). The CDR3 totals 16 residues. The germline gives CDR1 SEHNR, CDR2 FQNEAQ (reference sequence).

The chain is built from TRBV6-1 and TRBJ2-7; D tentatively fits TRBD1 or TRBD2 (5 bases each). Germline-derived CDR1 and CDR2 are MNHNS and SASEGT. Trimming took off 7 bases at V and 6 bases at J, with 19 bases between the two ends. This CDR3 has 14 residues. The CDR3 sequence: CASNIGRGVGEQYF. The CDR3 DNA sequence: TGTGCCAGCAATATAGGGAGAGGGGTCGGCGAGCAGTACTTC.

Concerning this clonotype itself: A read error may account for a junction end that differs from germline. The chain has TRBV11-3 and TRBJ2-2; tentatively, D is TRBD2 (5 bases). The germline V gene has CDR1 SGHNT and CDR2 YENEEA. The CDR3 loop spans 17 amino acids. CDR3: CANSLNWLGQNTGELFF. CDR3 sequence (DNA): TGTGCCAACAGCCTAAATTGGCTCGGGCAGAACACCGGGGAGCTGTTTTTC. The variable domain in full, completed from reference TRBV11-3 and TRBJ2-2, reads EAGVVQSPRYKIIEKKQPVAFWCNPISGHNTLYWYLQNLGQGPELLIRYENEEAVDDSQLPKDRFSAERLKGVDSTLKIQPAELGDSAVYLCANSLNWLGQNTGELFFGEGSRLTVL.

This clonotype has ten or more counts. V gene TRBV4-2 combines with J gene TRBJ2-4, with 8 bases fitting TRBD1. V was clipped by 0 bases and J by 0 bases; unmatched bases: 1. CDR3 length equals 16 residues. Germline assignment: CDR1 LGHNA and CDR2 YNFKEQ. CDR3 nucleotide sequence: TGTGCCAGCAGCCAAGACAGGGGGCGAGCCAAAAACATTCAGTACTTC. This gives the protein CASSQDRGRAKNIQYF.

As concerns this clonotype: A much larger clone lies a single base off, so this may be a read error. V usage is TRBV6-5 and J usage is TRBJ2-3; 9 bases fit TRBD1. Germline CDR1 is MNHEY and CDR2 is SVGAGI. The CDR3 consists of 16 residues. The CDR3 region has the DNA TGTGCCAGCAGTCCAGGAGGGGACAGGGAGGCAGATGCGCAGTATTTT. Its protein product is CASSPGGDREADAQYF.

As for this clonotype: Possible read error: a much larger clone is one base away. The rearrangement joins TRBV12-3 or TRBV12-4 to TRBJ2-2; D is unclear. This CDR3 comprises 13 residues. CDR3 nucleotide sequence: TGTGCCTGCAGTTTGACCGACACCGGGGAGCTGTTTTTT. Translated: CACSLTDTGELFF.

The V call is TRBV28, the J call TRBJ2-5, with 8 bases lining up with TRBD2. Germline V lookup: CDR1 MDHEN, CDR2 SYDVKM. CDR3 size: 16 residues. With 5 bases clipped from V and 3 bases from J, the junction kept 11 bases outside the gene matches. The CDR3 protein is CASSPMVGRAEETQYF. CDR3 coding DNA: TGTGCCAGCAGTCCGATGGTCGGGAGGGCTGAAGAGACCCAGTACTTC.

The CDR3: CASTVGAGRVNGHFF. Here the CDR3 DNA reads TGTGCCAGCACCGTGGGGGCGGGACGTGTCAATGGGCATTTCTTC. The chain links TRBV11-2 to TRBJ2-1; D is possibly TRBD1 or TRBD2 (6 bases each). Per the germline V gene, CDR1 is SGHAT and CDR2 is FQNNGV. V lost 7 bases to trimming and J lost 16 bases, with 29 bases between them. This CDR3 is built from 15 residues.

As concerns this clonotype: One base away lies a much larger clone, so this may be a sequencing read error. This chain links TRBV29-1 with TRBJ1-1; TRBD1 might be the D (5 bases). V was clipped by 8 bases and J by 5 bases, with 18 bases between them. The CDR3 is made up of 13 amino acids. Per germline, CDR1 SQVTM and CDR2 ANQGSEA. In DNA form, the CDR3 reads TGCAGCTTTGTCGGGGGAGTTAGGACTGAAGCTTTCTTT. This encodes CSFVGGVRTEAFF.

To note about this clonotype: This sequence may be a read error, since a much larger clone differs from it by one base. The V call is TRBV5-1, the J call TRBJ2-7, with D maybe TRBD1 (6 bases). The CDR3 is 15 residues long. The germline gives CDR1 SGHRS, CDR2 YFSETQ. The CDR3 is CASNLNAGRGYEQYF. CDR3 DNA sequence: TGCGCCAGCAACTTGAATGCAGGCAGGGGCTACGAGCAGTACTTC.

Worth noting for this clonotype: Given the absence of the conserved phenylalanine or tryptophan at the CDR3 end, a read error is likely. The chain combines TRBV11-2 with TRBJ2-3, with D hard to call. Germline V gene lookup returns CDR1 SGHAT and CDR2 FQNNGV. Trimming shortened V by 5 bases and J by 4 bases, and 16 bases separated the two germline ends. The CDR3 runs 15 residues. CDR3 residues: CASSPGLTGPDTQYS. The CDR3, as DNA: TGTGCCAGCAGCCCTGGCCTAACGGGCCCAGATACGCAGTATTCT.

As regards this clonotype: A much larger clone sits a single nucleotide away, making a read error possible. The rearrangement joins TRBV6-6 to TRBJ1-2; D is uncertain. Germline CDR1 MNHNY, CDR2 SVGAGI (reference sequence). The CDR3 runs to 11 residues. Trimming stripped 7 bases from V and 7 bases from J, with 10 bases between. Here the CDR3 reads CASNYDGGYTF. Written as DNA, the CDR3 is TGTGCCAGCAATTATGACGGTGGCTACACCTTC.